One and the same sample provided the 11 T cell receptor beta chains below, sequenced in a study of early T cells in non-severe SARS-CoV-2 infection. TCRdb independently ran MiXCR on the 5' RACE reads; one entry per CDR3 protein. The table includes 45,000 to 75,000 distinct CDR3 sequences, around 6% detected once. Sequencing was performed on whole blood. These receptors were taken from an adult who was a healthcare worker with PCR-confirmed SARS-CoV-2 infection or an uninfected control (not recorded which).

The gene calls are TRBV4-1 and TRBJ2-7; D remains ambiguous. Germline assignment: CDR1 MGHRA and CDR2 YSYEKL. Trimming shortened V by 3 bases and J by 3 bases, and 12 bases separated the two germline ends. This CDR3 region has 14 residues. CDR3 in amino acids: CASSHPGPLYEQYF. The CDR3 DNA reads as TGCGCCAGCAGCCATCCCGGCCCCCTCTACGAGCAGTACTTC.

This clonotype has ten or more counts. The chain combines TRBV10-2 with TRBJ1-5; 9 bases line up with TRBD1. Germline V gene data show CDR1 as WSHSY and CDR2 as SAAADI. The CDR3 spans 13 residues. V shed 6 bases, J shed 5 bases, and the junction held 2 bases outside the gene matches. The CDR3: CASRGQGYQPQHF. The CDR3 coding sequence is TGCGCCAGCAGGGGACAGGGCTATCAGCCCCAGCATTTT.

This clonotype was seen only a few times. The CDR3 DNA sequence: TGTGCCAGCAGCCAAGATTCATCCGGGCCAGATACGCAGTATTTT. It yields the protein CASSQDSSGPDTQYF. The V call is TRBV4-2, the J call TRBJ2-3; D uncertain. This CDR3 is built from 15 residues. Trimming took off 0 bases at V and 4 bases at J, with 11 bases between the two ends. Germline V gene data show CDR1 as LGHNA and CDR2 as YNFKEQ.

This clonotype was seen repeatedly, ten times or more. The chain links TRBV4-1 to TRBJ2-7, with D possibly TRBD1 on 5 matching bases. V dropped 1 base and J dropped 2 bases, with 15 bases sitting between them. The CDR3 runs 16 residues. The germline V gene has CDR1 MGHRA and CDR2 YSYEKL. The CDR3 loop reads CASSQGGSRAPYEQYF. CDR3 DNA sequence: TGCGCCAGCAGCCAAGGTGGAAGCAGGGCCCCCTACGAGCAGTACTTC.

This clonotype has a count of ten or more. V is TRBV13 and J is TRBJ2-6; 9 bases map to TRBD1. Per germline, CDR1 PRHDT and CDR2 FYEKMQ (reference sequence). The J segment lost 2 bases and the V segment lost 5 bases, leaving 10 bases of the junction unmatched. CDR3 size: 18 residues. CDR3 coding DNA: TGTGCCAGCAGCGATATACAGGGGGCTGGAGCTGGGGCCAACGTCCTGACTTTC. Translated: CASSDIQGAGAGANVLTF.

There are many counts of this clonotype. V usage is TRBV7-9 and J usage is TRBJ1-1; D not certain. The CDR3 sequence is 12 residues long. Germline CDR1 and CDR2: SEHNR and FQNEAQ (reference sequence). The V gene lost 5 bases and the J gene lost 3 bases, with 7 bases spanning the gap. In DNA, the CDR3 is TGTGCCAGCAGCAACCGGCACACTGAAGCTTTCTTT. It yields the protein CASSNRHTEAFF.

This clonotype was detected only a few times. The chain couples TRBV12-3 or TRBV12-4 to TRBJ1-3; D is ambiguous. Trimming left V 7 bases short and J 0 bases short, with 13 bases between. This CDR3 is 15 amino acids long. CDR3 DNA sequence: TGTGCCAGCAACCTAGTGGGCAACTCTGGAAACACCATATATTTT. This translates into CASNLVGNSGNTIYF.

The table lists this clonotype with many counts. This chain connects TRBV12-3 or TRBV12-4 to TRBJ1-1; D unclear. This CDR3 spans 14 amino acids. The V end was cut by 7 bases, the J end by 2 bases, with 14 bases between. CDR3 nucleotide sequence: TGTGCCAGCACAAATCTAGGCAGCAACACTGAAGCTTTCTTT. It is translated as CASTNLGSNTEAFF.

This clonotype was observed at least ten times. V is TRBV12-3 or TRBV12-4 and J is TRBJ2-3, with D possibly matching TRBD1 (5 bases). This CDR3 region has 14 residues. The V end was cut by 4 bases, the J end by 2 bases, with 10 bases between. CDR3 DNA: TGTGCCAGCAGTTATCAGGGCTTCACAGATACGCAGTATTTT. This codes for CASSYQGFTDTQYF.

As concerns this clonotype: A read error may account for a junction end that differs from germline. V gene TRBV20-1 combines with J gene TRBJ2-3; D perhaps matches TRBD2 (6 bases). From germline, CDR1 is DFQATT and CDR2 SNEGSKA (reference sequence). The CDR3 runs 14 residues. This chain's CDR3 is CSASSASGTDKQYF. The CDR3 coding sequence is TGCAGTGCTTCTAGCGCATCCGGCACAGATAAGCAGTATTTT.

This clonotype was counted at least ten times. The chain recombines TRBV5-1 with TRBJ1-5, with D possibly matching TRBD1 (5 bases). V was clipped by 0 bases and J by 3 bases, with 10 bases between them. The CDR3 totals 15 residues. Germline lookup yields CDR1 SGHRS and CDR2 YFSETQ. The CDR3 DNA reads as TGCGCCAGCAGCTTGGATTCAGGGTACAATCAGCCCCAGCATTTT. This encodes CASSLDSGYNQPQHF.